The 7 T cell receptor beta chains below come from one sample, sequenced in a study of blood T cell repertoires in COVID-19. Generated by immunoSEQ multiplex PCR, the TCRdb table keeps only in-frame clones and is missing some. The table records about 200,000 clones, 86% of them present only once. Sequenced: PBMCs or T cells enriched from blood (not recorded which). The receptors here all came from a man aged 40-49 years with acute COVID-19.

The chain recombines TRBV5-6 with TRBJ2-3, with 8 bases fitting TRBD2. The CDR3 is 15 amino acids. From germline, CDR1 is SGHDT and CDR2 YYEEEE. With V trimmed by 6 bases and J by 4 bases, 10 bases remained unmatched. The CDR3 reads CASTPRAGEADTQYF. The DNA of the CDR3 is TGTGCCAGCACCCCAAGAGCGGGAGAGGCAGATACGCAGTATTTT.

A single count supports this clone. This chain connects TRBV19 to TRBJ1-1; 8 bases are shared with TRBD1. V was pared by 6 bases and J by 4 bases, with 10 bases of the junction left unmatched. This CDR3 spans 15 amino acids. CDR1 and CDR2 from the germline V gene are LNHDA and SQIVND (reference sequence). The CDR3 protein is CASRPRDRGSTEAFF. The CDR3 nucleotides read TGTGCCAGTAGGCCAAGAGACAGGGGAAGCACTGAAGCTTTCTTT.

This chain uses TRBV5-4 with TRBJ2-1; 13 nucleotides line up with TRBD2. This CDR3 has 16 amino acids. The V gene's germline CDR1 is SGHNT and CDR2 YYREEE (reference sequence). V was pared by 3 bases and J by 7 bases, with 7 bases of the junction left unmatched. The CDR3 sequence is CASSSGLAGAKNEQFF. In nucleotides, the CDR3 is TGTGCCAGCAGCTCAGGACTAGCGGGAGCTAAGAATGAGCAGTTCTTC.

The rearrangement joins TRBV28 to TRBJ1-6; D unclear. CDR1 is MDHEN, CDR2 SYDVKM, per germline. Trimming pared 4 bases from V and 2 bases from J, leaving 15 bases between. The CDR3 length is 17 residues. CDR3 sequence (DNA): TGTGCCAGCAGTTACCCCCGAGGCACGCCCTATAATTCACCCCTCCACTTT. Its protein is CASSYPRGTPYNSPLHF.

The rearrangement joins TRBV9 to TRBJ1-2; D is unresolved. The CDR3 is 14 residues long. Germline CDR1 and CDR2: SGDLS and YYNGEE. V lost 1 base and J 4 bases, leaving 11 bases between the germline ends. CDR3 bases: TGTGCCAGCAGCGTATCGGGGAAATCCTATGGCTACACCTTC. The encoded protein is CASSVSGKSYGYTF.

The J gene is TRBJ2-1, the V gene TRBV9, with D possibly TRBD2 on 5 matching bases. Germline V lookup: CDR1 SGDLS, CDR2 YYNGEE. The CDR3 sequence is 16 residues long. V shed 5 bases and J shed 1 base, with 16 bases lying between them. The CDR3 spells CASSPDLAASYNEQFF. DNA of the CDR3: TGTGCCAGCAGTCCGGACCTAGCCGCTTCCTACAATGAGCAGTTCTTC.

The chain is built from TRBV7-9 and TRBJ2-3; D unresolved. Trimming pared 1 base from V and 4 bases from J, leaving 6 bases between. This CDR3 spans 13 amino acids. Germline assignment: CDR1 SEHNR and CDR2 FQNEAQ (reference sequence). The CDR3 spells CASSLGPSDTQYF. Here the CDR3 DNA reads TGTGCCAGCAGCTTAGGTCCGTCAGATACGCAGTATTTT.